The next 23 T cell receptor beta chains were all read from a single sample in a study of regulatory T cells in long-lasting Graves disease. Time point denoted: persistent/refractory GD, antithyroid drugs over 5 years with positive TRAb. Scientists built the TCR library using RNA that was extracted from PBMCs. Assembly of TCR beta libraries relied on iRepertoire HTBI primers together with Arm-PCR of CDR3 regions. TCRdb passed the multiplex PCR reads through MiXCR, listing each CDR3 protein once. In the table there are roughly 400,000 distinct CDR3 sequences, roughly a fifth of which are singletons. The material sequenced was peripheral blood mononuclear cells (PBMCs), taken when the disease was refractory, from a patient treated with antithyroid drugs. The receptors come from a female donor with Graves disease.

CDR3 nucleotides: TGCGCCAGCAGCTTGTTTAGCGGGGGGAACACCGGGGAGCTGTTTTTT. Translating gives CASSLFSGGNTGELFF. The rearrangement joins TRBV5-1 to TRBJ2-2, with 9 bases fitting TRBD2. The CDR3 loop spans 16 amino acids. Germline CDR1 SGHRS, CDR2 YFSETQ. V shed 1 base and J 1 base; nucleotides not matched to a gene: 2.

In this sample, this clonotype turned up many times. The chain employs TRBV28 and TRBJ2-5, with a weak D call TRBD1 (6 bases). This CDR3 contains 14 residues. Germline CDR1 is MDHEN and CDR2 is SYDVKM. Trimming removed 5 bases from V and 4 bases from J, with 14 bases in between. CDR3 sequence reads: CASSPLGTIETQYF. CDR3 nucleotides: TGTGCCAGCAGTCCCCTGGGGACAATAGAGACCCAGTACTTC. Together with reference TRBV28 and TRBJ2-5, the CDR3 gives the full variable domain: DVKVTQSSRYLVKRTGEKVFLECVQDMDHENMFWYRQDPGLGLRLIYFSYDVKMKEKGDIPEGYSVSREKKERFSLILESASTNQTSMYLCASSPLGTIETQYFGPGTRLLVL.

The sample holds many counts of this clonotype. The chain employs TRBV28 and TRBJ2-6; D not resolved. Trimming took 8 bases from V and 0 from J, leaving 14 bases between them. The CDR3 length is 16 residues. Germline V gives CDR1 MDHEN, CDR2 SYDVKM. The CDR3 region has the DNA TGTGCCAGCCACCCGGACGCGAACTCTGGGGCCAACGTCCTGACTTTC. It translates to CASHPDANSGANVLTF.

A few counts support this clonotype. CDR3 DNA: TGTGCCAGCAGCGACTCAGACTCCTACGAGCAGTACTTC. This codes for CASSDSDSYEQYF. V usage is TRBV6-1 and J usage is TRBJ2-7; D is uncertain. The CDR3 length is 13 residues. Deletions cut 6 bases from V and 0 bases from J, with 9 bases between. Germline loops: CDR1 MNHNS, CDR2 SASEGT.

This chain links TRBV9 with TRBJ2-2; D is tentatively TRBD1 or TRBD2 (5 bases each). The CDR3 sequence is 15 residues long. From germline, CDR1 is SGDLS and CDR2 YYNGEE. V lost 4 bases, J lost 3 bases, and 13 bases lay in between. As DNA, the CDR3 is TGTGCCAGCAGCACCCGGGACCTTCACACCGGGGAGCTGTTTTTT. Its protein is CASSTRDLHTGELFF.

This clonotype was detected ten times or more. The J gene is TRBJ2-7, the V gene TRBV27, with D maybe TRBD1 (6 bases). The CDR3 sequence is 17 residues long. Trimming left V 5 bases short and J 3 bases short, with 23 bases between. Per the germline V gene, CDR1 is MNHEY and CDR2 is SMNVEV (reference sequence). DNA of the CDR3: TGTGCCAGCAGTGGAACCGTTTCTAGTGGACAGTTCTACGAGCAGTACTTC. It is translated as CASSGTVSSGQFYEQYF.

The V and J genes are TRBV29-1 and TRBJ2-3; TRBD1 aligns across 10 bases. CDR1 is SQVTM and CDR2 is ANQGSEA in the germline V gene. The CDR3 covers 14 residues. Trimming at V came to 7 bases and at J to 4 bases, leaving 8 bases not matched to a gene. The CDR3 bases are TGCAGCGCCGACGGGACAGGGGACGCAGATACGCAGTATTTT. Protein product: CSADGTGDADTQYF.

This chain links TRBV6-5 with TRBJ2-1; perhaps TRBD2 as D (5 bases). The CDR3 extends over 16 amino acids. The V end was cut by 2 bases, the J end by 1 base, with 12 bases between. The V gene's germline CDR1 is MNHEY and CDR2 SVGAGI. The DNA of the CDR3 is TGTGCCAGCAGTTACCGCGTGAGGGTTTCCTACAATGAGCAGTTCTTC. Its protein product is CASSYRVRVSYNEQFF.

The sample holds many counts of this clonotype. This chain uses TRBV2 with TRBJ1-1; weak D call: TRBD1 (5 bases). The CDR3 length is 15 residues. Trimming shortened V by 7 bases and J by 4 bases, and 19 bases separated the two germline ends. Germline V lookup: CDR1 SNHLY, CDR2 FYNNEI. CDR3 amino acids: CASNSKEGRTTEAFF. DNA for the CDR3: TGTGCCAGCAATTCTAAGGAGGGGAGGACCACTGAAGCTTTCTTT.

J is TRBJ1-2 and V is TRBV7-9; possibly TRBD1 for D (5 bases). This CDR3 contains 10 residues. CDR1 is SEHNR and CDR2 is FQNEAQ in the germline V gene (reference sequence). Trimming left V 6 bases short and J 14 bases short, with 13 bases between. Written as DNA, the CDR3 is TGTGCCAGCAGTGGGGGAATAGAAACCTTC. It yields the protein CASSGGIETF.

To note about this clonotype: Just one base apart from a much larger clone, this may be a read error. The chain joins TRBV7-8 to TRBJ1-4, with D uncertain. Per germline, CDR1 SGHVS and CDR2 FQNEAQ. The CDR3 sequence is 14 residues long. CDR3 loop: CASSSGRANEKPFF. CDR3 sequence (DNA): TGTGCCAGCAGCTCCGGACGGGCTAATGAAAAACCGTTTTTT.

This clonotype was counted many times. The J gene is TRBJ2-5, the V gene TRBV2; D gene uncertain. Germline CDR1 and CDR2: SNHLY and FYNNEI. The CDR3 is made up of 14 amino acids. V dropped 8 bases and J dropped 2 bases, with 15 bases sitting between them. CDR3 coding DNA: TGTGCCAGCTCTGAGTCGGGCGCGCAAGAGACCCAGTACTTC. Its protein is CASSESGAQETQYF.

In this sample, this clonotype turned up many times. The chain has TRBV15 and TRBJ2-5, with D tentatively TRBD1 or TRBD2 (5 bases each). The CDR3 is made up of 16 amino acids. CDR1 LNHNV and CDR2 YYDKDF come from the germline V gene (reference sequence). Trimming shortened V by 0 bases and J by 0 bases, and 11 bases separated the two germline ends. The chain's CDR3 is CATSREGDPYQETQYF. Here the CDR3 DNA reads TGTGCCACCAGCAGAGAAGGGGACCCGTACCAAGAGACCCAGTACTTC.

This chain connects TRBV7-9 to TRBJ2-7; 7 positions match TRBD1. After removal of 1 base from V and 0 bases from J, the junction contained 6 bases not matched to a gene. Germline CDR1 and CDR2: SEHNR and FQNEAQ (reference sequence). The length of the CDR3 is 16 residues. CDR3: CASSLGDRAASYEQYF. The CDR3 DNA follows: TGTGCCAGCAGCTTAGGAGACAGGGCAGCCTCCTACGAGCAGTACTTC.

This clonotype was seen at least ten times. The CDR3 region is CASSQNGEYEQYF. DNA of the CDR3: TGTGCCAGCAGCCAAAACGGGGAATACGAGCAGTACTTC. The chain joins TRBV3-1 to TRBJ2-7; D is perhaps TRBD2 (5 bases). V was cut by 2 bases and J by 4 bases, with 9 bases left in between. Germline CDR1 and CDR2: LGHDT and YNNKEL (reference sequence). The CDR3 covers 13 residues.

V gene TRBV20-1 combines with J gene TRBJ2-3; D perhaps matches TRBD2 (6 bases). Trimming pared 1 base from V and 4 bases from J, leaving 21 bases between. CDR1 is DFQATT and CDR2 is SNEGSKA in the germline V gene (reference sequence). The CDR3 runs to 17 residues. The DNA of the CDR3 is TGCAGTGCTAGAGCACGGCACGGGGGAAATTTTGCAGATACGCAGTATTTT. This codes for CSARARHGGNFADTQYF.

This clonotype has only one observation. The chain is built from TRBV28 and TRBJ1-1, with a possible D match to TRBD1 (5 bases). The CDR3 consists of 15 residues. Trimming left V 1 base short and J 0 bases short, with 9 bases between. In germline, CDR1 is MDHEN, CDR2 SYDVKM. This CDR3 reads CASSLSGRVNTEAFF. In DNA, the CDR3 is TGTGCCAGCAGTTTATCAGGCAGGGTGAACACTGAAGCTTTCTTT. Variable domain in full (rest from reference TRBV28 and TRBJ1-1): DVKVTQSSRYLVKRTGEKVFLECVQDMDHENMFWYRQDPGLGLRLIYFSYDVKMKEKGDIPEGYSVSREKKERFSLILESASTNQTSMYLCASSLSGRVNTEAFFGQGTRLTVV.

The chain uses TRBV19 and TRBJ2-2; D is undetermined. The CDR3 length is 14 residues. CDR1 LNHDA and CDR2 SQIVND come from the germline V gene (reference sequence). Trimming took 5 bases from V and 6 from J, leaving 13 bases between them. CDR3 region: CASSATRTAGELFF. The DNA of the CDR3 is TGTGCCAGTAGTGCTACTCGGACCGCCGGGGAGCTGTTTTTT.

This clonotype was picked up many times. CDR3 amino acids: CASSTGQGDTEAFF. The CDR3 region has the DNA TGTGCCAGCAGTACCGGACAGGGAGACACTGAAGCTTTCTTT. This rearrangement joins TRBV28 to TRBJ1-1, with 8 nucleotides matching TRBD1. This CDR3 region has 14 residues. V trimming: 5 bases; J trimming: 3 bases; junction bases outside the gene matches: 5. In germline, CDR1 is MDHEN, CDR2 SYDVKM.

In this sample, this clonotype turned up a few times. The gene calls are TRBV5-1 and TRBJ2-5; 7 nucleotides match TRBD2. V lost 4 bases, J lost 0 bases, and 3 bases stayed unmatched. Looked up from germline, CDR1 is SGHRS and CDR2 is YFSETQ. The CDR3 has 14 residues. The chain's CDR3 is CASSPGTNQETQYF. The CDR3 DNA reads TGCGCCAGCAGCCCCGGGACTAACCAAGAGACCCAGTACTTC.

This clonotype was picked up many times. V and J are TRBV7-2 and TRBJ2-2; TRBD2 matches at 8 bases. Germline CDR1 reads SGHTA; CDR2 reads FQGNSA. The CDR3 runs 15 residues. J gave up 7 bases and V 1 base, and 5 bases lay outside the gene matches. CDR3 in amino acids: CASSLDGRAGGELFF. CDR3 nucleotide sequence: TGTGCCAGCAGCTTAGACGGGAGGGCCGGCGGGGAGCTGTTTTTT.

This clonotype was picked up many times. The chain combines TRBV28 with TRBJ2-5; D possibly corresponds to TRBD1 (6 bases). Trimming pared 0 bases from V and 4 bases from J, leaving 21 bases between. This CDR3 is built from 18 residues. Germline V gene data show CDR1 as MDHEN and CDR2 as SYDVKM. The CDR3 loop is CASSLWYGQQGLGETQYF. As DNA, the CDR3 is TGTGCCAGCAGTTTATGGTATGGCCAACAGGGTTTAGGAGAGACCCAGTACTTC.

This clonotype was counted only a few times. The V call is TRBV4-2, the J call TRBJ2-7; 9 bases match TRBD2. The junction had 7 bases not matched to a gene; V was cut back by 0 bases and J by 4 bases. The germline gives CDR1 LGHNA, CDR2 YNFKEQ. This CDR3 region has 16 residues. CDR3 nucleotide sequence: TGTGCCAGCAGCCAAGAGCTGGGACTAGCAGATTACGAGCAGTACTTC. It is translated as CASSQELGLADYEQYF.